This entry is about one T cell receptor (beta chain). What it binds is unknown. Diagnosis rested on symptoms, serum thyroxine and TRAb, thyroid ultrasound, and orbital computed tomography. Isolation of PBMCs was performed on approximately 10 ml fresh peripheral blood. The data belong to a study of T cells in Graves' hyperthyroidism and ophthalmopathy. TCR beta CDR3 regions were amplified from RNA transcripts. First-round RT-PCR of the TCR CDR3 relied on the HTBI primer set. TCRdb recomputed calls from the multiplex PCR reads with MiXCR, one row per CDR3 protein. Among hundreds of thousands of distinct CDR3 sequences, less than 25% were seen once, and the ten largest hold 34%. Study-wide results and limits: A model built on 13 V-J features separated ophthalmopathy from stable hyperthyroidism. In validation, the model predicted ophthalmopathy. These predictions came a median approximately 6.5 months before onset.

The TCR was taken from a man aged 25-40 years with Graves' ophthalmopathy. The specimen was blood.

Here the CDR3 DNA reads TGTGCCAGCAGCGACGGACTAGCGGCCTACAATGAGCAGTTCTTC. Translation: CASSDGLAAYNEQFF. V gene TRBV7-3 combines with J gene TRBJ2-1; 10 positions match TRBD2. Losses at the gene ends were 5 bases for V and 2 bases for J; bases not matched to a gene: 3. Germline loops: CDR1 SGHTA, CDR2 FQGTGA. The CDR3 is 15 amino acids. The complete variable domain, with remaining parts taken from reference TRBV7-3 and TRBJ2-1, reads GAGVSQTPSNKVTEKGKYVELRCDPISGHTALYWYRQSLGQGPEFLIYFQGTGAADDSGLPNDRFFAVRPEGSVSTLKIQRTERGDSAVYLCASSDGLAAYNEQFFGPGTRLTVL.